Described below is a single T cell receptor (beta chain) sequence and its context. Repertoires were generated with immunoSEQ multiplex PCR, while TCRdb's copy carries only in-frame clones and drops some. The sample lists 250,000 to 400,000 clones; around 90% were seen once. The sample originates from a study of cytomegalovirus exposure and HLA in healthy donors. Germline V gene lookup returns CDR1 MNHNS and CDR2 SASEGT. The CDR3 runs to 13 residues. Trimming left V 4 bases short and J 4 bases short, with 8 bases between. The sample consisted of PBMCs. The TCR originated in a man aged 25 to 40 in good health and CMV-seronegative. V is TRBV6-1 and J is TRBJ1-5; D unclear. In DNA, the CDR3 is TGTGCCAGCAGTGGGGCTGTAAATCAGCCCCAGCATTTT. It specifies CASSGAVNQPQHF.